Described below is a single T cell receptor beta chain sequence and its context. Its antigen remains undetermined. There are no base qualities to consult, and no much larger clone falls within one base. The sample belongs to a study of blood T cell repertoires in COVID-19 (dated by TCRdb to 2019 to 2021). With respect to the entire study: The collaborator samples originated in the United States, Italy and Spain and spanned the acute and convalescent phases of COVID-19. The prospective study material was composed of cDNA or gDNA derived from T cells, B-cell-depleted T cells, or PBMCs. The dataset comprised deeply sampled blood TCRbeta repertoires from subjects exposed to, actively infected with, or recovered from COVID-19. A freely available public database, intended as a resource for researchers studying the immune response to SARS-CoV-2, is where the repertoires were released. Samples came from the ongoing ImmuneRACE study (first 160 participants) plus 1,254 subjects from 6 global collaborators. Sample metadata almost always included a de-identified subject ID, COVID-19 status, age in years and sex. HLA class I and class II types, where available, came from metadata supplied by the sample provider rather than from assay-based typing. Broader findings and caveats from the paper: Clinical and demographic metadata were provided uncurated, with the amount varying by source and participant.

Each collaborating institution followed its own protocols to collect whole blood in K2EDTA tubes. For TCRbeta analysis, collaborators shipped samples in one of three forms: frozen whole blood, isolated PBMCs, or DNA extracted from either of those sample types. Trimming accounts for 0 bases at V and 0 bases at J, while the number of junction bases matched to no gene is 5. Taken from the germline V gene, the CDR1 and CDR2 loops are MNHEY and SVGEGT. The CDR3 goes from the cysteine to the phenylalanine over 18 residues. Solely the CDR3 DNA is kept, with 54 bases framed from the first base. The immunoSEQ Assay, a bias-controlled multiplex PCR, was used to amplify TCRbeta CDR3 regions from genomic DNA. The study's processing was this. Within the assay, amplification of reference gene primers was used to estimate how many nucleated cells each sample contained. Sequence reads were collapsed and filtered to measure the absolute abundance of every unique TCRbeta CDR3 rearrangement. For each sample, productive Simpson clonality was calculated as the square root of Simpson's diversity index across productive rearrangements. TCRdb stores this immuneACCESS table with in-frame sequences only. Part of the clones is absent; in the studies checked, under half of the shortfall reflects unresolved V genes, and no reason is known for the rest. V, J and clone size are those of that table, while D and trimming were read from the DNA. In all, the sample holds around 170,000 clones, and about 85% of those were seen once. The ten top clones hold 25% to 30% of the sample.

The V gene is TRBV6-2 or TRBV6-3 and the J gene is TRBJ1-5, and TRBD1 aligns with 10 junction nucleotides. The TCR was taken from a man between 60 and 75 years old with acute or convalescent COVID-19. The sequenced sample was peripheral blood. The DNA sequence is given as TGTGCCAGCAGTTACTCCCTGAGACAGGGGGCTAGCAATCAGCCCCAGCATTTT. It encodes CASSYSLRQGASNQPQHF.